The 27 T cell receptor beta chains given below trace back to one sample, sequenced in a study of blood T cells in healthy people across ages. Then a second PCR, running about 6 to 11 cycles, was carried out with a sample-barcoded 5' primer and a J-beta primer mix. TCRdb re-analysed the 5' RACE reads in MiXCR, keeping a single row per CDR3 protein. The sample has 600,000 to 1,000,000 distinct CDR3 sequences; 58% are singletons. The specimen was blood. The receptors shown here come from a man aged 30 to 39 in good health.

The rearrangement uses TRBV20-1 and TRBJ2-7, with TRBD2 matching 8 bases. The J call may be faulty, since TRBJ2-4 better matches the DNA end. Germline assignment: CDR1 DFQATT and CDR2 SNEGSKA (reference sequence). The CDR3 spans 15 residues. CDR3 in amino acids: CSTYRSGTRGNIQYF. DNA for the CDR3: TGCAGTACTTATCGGAGCGGGACTAGGGGGAACATTCAGTACTTC.

V usage is TRBV20-1 and J usage is TRBJ1-2; weak D call: TRBD1 (5 bases). The CDR3 consists of 12 residues. Trimming cost V 8 bases and J 1 base, with 11 bases left between them. The germline gives CDR1 DFQATT, CDR2 SNEGSKA (reference sequence). CDR3 bases: TGCAGTACGGTGAGGGGTAACTATGGCTACACCTTC. Encoded protein: CSTVRGNYGYTF.

The chain joins TRBV7-9 to TRBJ1-1; the D is unclear. Germline V gives CDR1 SEHNR, CDR2 FQNEAQ (reference sequence). CDR3 size: 11 residues. The V and J ends lost 1 base and 4 bases respectively, with 1 base between them. This CDR3 is CASSLVTEAFF. CDR3 DNA sequence: TGTGCCAGCAGCTTAGTCACTGAAGCTTTCTTT.

This clonotype was detected only a few times. This chain links TRBV5-1 with TRBJ1-4; D gene unclear. V lost 0 bases and J 7 bases, leaving 13 bases between the germline ends. The length of the CDR3 is 15 residues. CDR1 is SGHRS, CDR2 YFSETQ, per germline. CDR3 loop: CASSLVWGGGEKLFF. In DNA, the CDR3 is TGCGCCAGCAGCTTGGTTTGGGGAGGAGGTGAAAAACTGTTTTTT.

The V call is TRBV7-2, the J call TRBJ2-3; 7 bases line up with TRBD1. Per the germline V gene, CDR1 is SGHTA and CDR2 is FQGNSA. The CDR3 is 16 amino acids. Losses at the gene ends were 5 bases for V and 6 bases for J; bases not matched to a gene: 14. The CDR3 DNA sequence: TGTGCCAGCAGCCCCATCTTGACAGGGCCTCGGGATACGCAGTATTTT. It yields the protein CASSPILTGPRDTQYF.

The chain combines TRBV27 with TRBJ2-6; no reliable D call. V was cut by 4 bases and J by 3 bases, with 7 bases left in between. Germline V gives CDR1 MNHEY, CDR2 SMNVEV (reference sequence). The CDR3 length is 14 residues. The CDR3 loop is CASSSSLGANVLTF. CDR3 DNA: TGTGCCAGCAGTTCGAGTCTTGGGGCCAACGTCCTGACTTTC.

This chain links TRBV4-3 with TRBJ2-1; 8 nucleotides line up with TRBD2. V was clipped by 0 bases and J by 5 bases; unmatched bases: 18. This CDR3 is 20 amino acids long. CDR1 and CDR2 (germline): LGHNA, YSLEER. The CDR3 nucleotides are TGCGCCAGCAGCCAAGATAAGTTGAGGCGCGGGAGGATTTCCCACAATGAGCAGTTCTTC. Amino acid sequence: CASSQDKLRRGRISHNEQFF.

Regarding this clonotype: Its ends do not fully match the called genes, so a read error is possible. The chain uses TRBV7-8 and TRBJ2-1; TRBD2 matches 8 bases. The germline V gene has CDR1 SGHVS and CDR2 FQNEAQ. There are 15 residues in the CDR3. The CDR3 coding sequence is TGTGCCAGCAGCTTACGAACTAGCGGCTACAGTGAGCAGTTCTTC. It is translated as CASSLRTSGYSEQFF.

V gene TRBV6-1 combines with J gene TRBJ1-2, with TRBD1 matching 8 bases. CDR3 size: 14 residues. The germline V gene encodes CDR1 MNHNS and CDR2 SASEGT. With V trimmed by 7 bases and J by 3 bases, 7 bases remained unmatched. CDR3 nucleotides: TGTGCCAGCAAACTTGACAGGGGCGACTATGGCTACACCTTC. Protein sequence: CASKLDRGDYGYTF.

The V gene is TRBV3-1, the J gene TRBJ2-2; D gene unclear. This CDR3 region has 13 residues. Trimming took off 8 bases at V and 0 bases at J, with 7 bases between the two ends. CDR1 is LGHDT and CDR2 is YNNKEL in the germline V gene (reference sequence). The CDR3 spells CASELSNTGELFF. The DNA for the CDR3 is TGTGCCAGCGAATTATCGAACACCGGGGAGCTGTTTTTT.

The genes are TRBV15 and TRBJ1-5; possibly TRBD1 for D (6 bases). This CDR3 region has 16 residues. Germline lookup yields CDR1 LNHNV and CDR2 YYDKDF (reference sequence). V dropped 5 bases and J dropped 4 bases, with 18 bases sitting between them. The CDR3 is CATSWLRQAGNQPQHF. The CDR3 region has the DNA TGTGCCACCAGCTGGTTACGACAGGCAGGGAATCAGCCCCAGCATTTT.

This chain connects TRBV3-1 to TRBJ2-5; perhaps TRBD1 as D (6 bases). Judging by the DNA end, TRBJ2-7 fits better; the J call may be wrong. The germline V gene has CDR1 LGHDT and CDR2 YNNKEL (reference sequence). CDR3 size: 13 residues. The DNA for the CDR3 is TGTGCCAGCAGCCTCCGGGACAAATACGAGCAGTACTTC. Its protein product is CASSLRDKYEQYF.

This clonotype was recorded a few times. V is TRBV10-3 and J is TRBJ2-1; the D is unclear. The V gene's germline CDR1 is ENHRY and CDR2 SYGVKD. CDR3 length equals 12 residues. Trimming cost V 6 bases and J 9 bases, with 12 bases left between them. CDR3: CAISRNILEQFF. CDR3 DNA: TGTGCCATCAGCCGTAACATACTTGAGCAGTTCTTC.

This clonotype was detected once. The chain combines TRBV7-3 with TRBJ2-3; the D gene is possibly TRBD1 (6 bases). V lost 5 bases and J lost 4, with 19 bases in between. This CDR3 is 16 amino acids long. Germline CDR1 is SGHTA and CDR2 is FQGTGA. The DNA for the CDR3 is TGTGCCAGCAGCCCCGTACTGGTGGGGGCTGCAGATACGCAGTATTTT. It is translated as CASSPVLVGAADTQYF.

The chain employs TRBV20-1 and TRBJ1-6, with D perhaps TRBD1 (5 bases). The CDR3 spans 15 residues. From germline, CDR1 is DFQATT and CDR2 SNEGSKA (reference sequence). Trimming stripped 2 bases from V and 4 bases from J, with 12 bases between. In DNA, the CDR3 is TGCAGTGCTAGATGGGGGTCGGCATATAATTCACCCCTCCACTTT. It specifies CSARWGSAYNSPLHF.

This clonotype was seen a handful of times. The chain has TRBV25-1 and TRBJ2-5; 8 positions match TRBD2. Germline CDR1 and CDR2: MGHDK and SYGVNS. The CDR3 totals 18 residues. J was trimmed by 3 bases and V by 1 base; bases with no gene match: 13. The CDR3 DNA reads as TGTGCCAGCAGTGAATCAGCGGGGGTGATGGGGTCCGAAGAGACCCAGTACTTC. It is translated as CASSESAGVMGSEETQYF.

The chain's CDR3 is CASSSVVAKNIQYF. The CDR3 nucleotides read TGTGCCAGCAGCTCGGTCGTAGCCAAAAACATTCAGTACTTC. The V gene is TRBV6-5, the J gene TRBJ2-4, with D unclear. Germline V gene lookup returns CDR1 MNHEY and CDR2 SVGAGI. V shed 6 bases and J shed 0 bases, with 9 bases lying between them. The CDR3 consists of 14 residues.

This clonotype was counted between two and nine times. The chain has TRBV24-1 and TRBJ2-3, with TRBD1 matching over 8 bases. J was trimmed by 5 bases and V by 0 bases; bases with no gene match: 6. The CDR3 extends over 16 amino acids. Germline CDR1 and CDR2: KGHDR and SFDVKD. In DNA form, the CDR3 reads TGTGCCACCAGTGATTTGTCCAGGGGGCATGAAGATACGCAGTATTTT. Translation: CATSDLSRGHEDTQYF.

This chain uses TRBV2 with TRBJ1-1; D remains unclear. The CDR3 length is 12 residues. V was cut by 8 bases and J by 8 bases, with 15 bases left in between. The germline V gene has CDR1 SNHLY and CDR2 FYNNEI. The CDR3, as DNA: TGTGCCAGCGTATTGATACTGGGCGAAGCTTTCTTT. Protein: CASVLILGEAFF.

In its sample, this clonotype was seen a few times. The rearrangement uses TRBV7-9 and TRBJ2-5; 7 bases fit TRBD2. The J segment lost 3 bases and the V segment lost 0 bases, leaving 4 bases of the junction unmatched. The germline V gene has CDR1 SEHNR and CDR2 FQNEAQ (reference sequence). This CDR3 has 15 residues. DNA of the CDR3: TGTGCCAGCAGCTTAGCGGCGGGGGTCAAAGAGACCCAGTACTTC. It is translated as CASSLAAGVKETQYF.

The chain recombines TRBV7-3 with TRBJ2-3, with D tentatively TRBD1 or TRBD2 (5 bases each). Trimming took 2 bases from V and 1 from J, leaving 16 bases between them. The CDR3 has 17 residues. CDR1 is SGHTA and CDR2 is FQGTGA in the germline V gene. The CDR3 loop reads CASSLGDPRGGTDTQYF. CDR3 sequence (DNA): TGTGCCAGCAGCTTAGGGGATCCGAGGGGAGGCACAGATACGCAGTATTTT.

The rearrangement uses TRBV20-1 and TRBJ1-2; D is unresolved. Germline V CDR1 and CDR2: DFQATT, SNEGSKA (reference sequence). The CDR3 extends over 13 amino acids. V lost 5 bases and J lost 9, with 19 bases in between. The CDR3 protein is CSAPPSSSHSYTF. CDR3 sequence (DNA): TGCAGTGCTCCCCCTTCGTCCTCTCACAGCTACACCTTC.

This clonotype was recorded only once. V usage is TRBV6-6 and J usage is TRBJ2-4; 11 nucleotides agree with TRBD2. J was trimmed by 13 bases and V by 4 bases; bases with no gene match: 12. From germline, CDR1 is MNHNY and CDR2 SVGAGI (reference sequence). This CDR3 contains 15 residues. CDR3 loop: CASSSGTSGVREQYF. The CDR3 region has the DNA TGTGCCAGCAGTTCCGGGACTAGCGGCGTACGAGAGCAGTACTTC.

The genes are TRBV9 and TRBJ2-3; no clear D gene. Germline lookup yields CDR1 SGDLS and CDR2 YYNGEE. V shed 4 bases and J shed 2 bases, with 11 bases lying between them. The CDR3 is 14 residues long. The CDR3 coding sequence is TGTGCCAGCAGCTTGAGCCAGTTCACAGATACGCAGTATTTT. This encodes CASSLSQFTDTQYF.

The chain combines TRBV29-1 with TRBJ2-1; 7 positions agree with TRBD2. Germline V gene data show CDR1 as SQVTM and CDR2 as ANQGSEA. The V segment lost 4 bases and the J segment 6 bases; nucleotides outside the gene matches: 9. This CDR3 spans 14 amino acids. This chain's CDR3 is CSVARLARGNEQFF. The CDR3, as DNA: TGCAGCGTTGCGAGACTAGCAAGGGGCAATGAGCAGTTCTTC.

J is TRBJ2-5 and V is TRBV20-1, with a tentative D call TRBD2 (6 bases). Germline CDR1 is DFQATT and CDR2 is SNEGSKA (reference sequence). Trimming shortened V by 3 bases and J by 1 base, and 27 bases separated the two germline ends. The CDR3 length is 19 residues. DNA for the CDR3: TGCAGTGCTAGGGGCCCTGGGGGGAACACGATCCAGTCCCAAGAGACCCAGTACTTC. Translated, it gives CSARGPGGNTIQSQETQYF.

The chain has TRBV12-3 or TRBV12-4 and TRBJ2-7; 9 bases line up with TRBD2. The CDR3 consists of 13 residues. Trimming removed 1 base from V and 6 bases from J; junction bases left unmatched: 1. CDR3 sequence (DNA): TGTGCCAGCAGTTTAGGCGGGAGGGCCGAGCAGTACTTC. It yields the protein CASSLGGRAEQYF.